This T cell receptor (beta chain) was identified in a study of T-cell memory formation after mild COVID-19. Whole-study findings and limits: CD4+ bias marked clones expanding day 15 to 37, unlike balanced contracting clones. Nothing showed for sure that second-wave clones peaking on day 37 were SARS-CoV-2 specific. Contracting clones localized mainly to CM and EM when CD4+ and mainly to EMRA when CD8+.

TCRdb reprocessed the 5' RACE reads via MiXCR and lists one record per CDR3 protein. The repertoire consists of some 450,000 distinct CDR3 sequences, with 20% occurring once and the leading ten covering around 8%. Trimming pared 1 base from V and 9 bases from J, leaving 16 bases between. The CDR3 is 15 amino acids. Regarding this clonotype: The antigen is unknown.

Input material: PBMCs or a T cell subset sorted from them (not recorded which). This TCR was sampled from an adult woman who had mild COVID-19 (a few samples of this study predate the infection). Cell type and time point are not known. The rearrangement links TRBV12-3 or TRBV12-4 to TRBJ2-4, with D possibly matching TRBD2 (5 bases). The CDR3 DNA reads as TGTGCCAGCAGTTTAGGGGGTGACACGGGGAGCATTCAGTACTTC. This sequence encodes CASSLGGDTGSIQYF.